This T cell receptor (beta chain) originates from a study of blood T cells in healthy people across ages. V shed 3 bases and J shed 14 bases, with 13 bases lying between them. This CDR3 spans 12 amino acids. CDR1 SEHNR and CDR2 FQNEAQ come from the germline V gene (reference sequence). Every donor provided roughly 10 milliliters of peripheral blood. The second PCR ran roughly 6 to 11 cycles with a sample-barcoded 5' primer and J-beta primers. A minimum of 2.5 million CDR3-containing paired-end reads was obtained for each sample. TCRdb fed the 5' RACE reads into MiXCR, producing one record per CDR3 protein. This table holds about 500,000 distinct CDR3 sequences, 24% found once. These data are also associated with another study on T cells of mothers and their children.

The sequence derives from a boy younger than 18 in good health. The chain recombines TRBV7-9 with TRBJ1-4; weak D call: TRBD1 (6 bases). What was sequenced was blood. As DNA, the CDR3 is TGTGCCAGCAGCTTTCAGGGGTTTGAGCTGTTTTTT. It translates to CASSFQGFELFF.